The 29 T cell receptor beta chains below were found in one sample sequenced in a study of T cell changes during pregnancy in multiple sclerosis. Method: immunoSEQ multiplex PCR; TCRdb's copy keeps in-frame clones and lacks some. The sample carries around 80,000 clones, 94% recorded once. Sequenced material: peripheral blood, taken in the second trimester of pregnancy. These receptors all come from a female donor in good health, enrolled as a control in a pregnancy study.

The rearrangement joins TRBV28 to TRBJ2-3, with 7 bases aligning to TRBD1. The CDR3 totals 14 residues. Trimming at V came to 7 bases and at J to 1 base, leaving 5 bases not matched to a gene. From germline, CDR1 is MDHEN and CDR2 SYDVKM. The CDR3 nucleotides read TGTGCCAGCATTTCCGGACAGGGCACAGATACGCAGTATTTT. This translates into CASISGQGTDTQYF.

V gene TRBV6-4 combines with J gene TRBJ1-2; D unresolved. This CDR3 has 16 residues. CDR1 is MRHNA, CDR2 SNTAGT, per germline. V gave up 0 bases and J gave up 3 bases, with 14 bases separating them. CDR3 residues: CASSDSGLDKHYGYTF. The CDR3, as DNA: TGTGCCAGCAGTGACTCGGGCCTTGACAAGCACTATGGCTACACCTTC.

The rearrangement uses TRBV25-1 and TRBJ2-1; 7 nucleotides align to TRBD2. The CDR3 has 17 amino acids. The trim removed 4 bases at V and 1 base at J, leaving 10 bases unmatched. Germline lookup yields CDR1 MGHDK and CDR2 SYGVNS. The CDR3 DNA is TGTGCCAGCAGTGGAGAGTCACTAGCGCATTCCTACAATGAGCAGTTCTTC. It yields the protein CASSGESLAHSYNEQFF.

The rearrangement joins TRBV13 to TRBJ2-3; 10 bases map to TRBD2. V lost 6 bases to trimming and J lost 5 bases; unmatched junction nucleotides: 14. This CDR3 is 17 amino acids long. CDR1 and CDR2 from the germline V gene are PRHDT and FYEKMQ (reference sequence). The DNA for the CDR3 is TGTGCCAGCAGGGCCCGGGCACTAGCGGGATGGGGAGATACGCAGTATTTT. This sequence encodes CASRARALAGWGDTQYF.

This chain links TRBV2 with TRBJ2-7, with a possible D match to TRBD2 (5 bases). CDR3 length: 14 residues. The germline V and J ends were trimmed by 1 base and 2 bases, with 9 bases remaining between them. Germline-derived CDR1 and CDR2 are SNHLY and FYNNEI. CDR3 sequence (DNA): TGTGCCAGCAGTGAAGGAGACTATCCCTACGAGCAGTACTTC. This encodes CASSEGDYPYEQYF.

The chain carries TRBV5-6 and TRBJ2-1; TRBD2 is a possible D gene (6 bases). This CDR3 contains 12 residues. V dropped 4 bases and J dropped 7 bases, with 9 bases sitting between them. Germline V gene sequence: CDR1 SGHDT, CDR2 YYEEEE. The CDR3 sequence: CASSGGKNEQFF. The CDR3 DNA follows: TGTGCCAGCAGCGGGGGGAAGAATGAGCAGTTCTTC.

The table lists this clone with a count of one. The V and J genes are TRBV19 and TRBJ2-1; D is perhaps TRBD1 (6 bases). CDR1 and CDR2 from the germline V gene are LNHDA and SQIVND (reference sequence). V lost 5 bases to trimming and J lost 7 bases, with 9 bases between them. This CDR3 has 12 residues. The CDR3, as DNA: TGTGCCAGTAGTCACAGGGAAAATGAGCAGTTCTTC. Translating it yields CASSHRENEQFF.

The J gene is TRBJ1-1, the V gene TRBV2, with TRBD1 identical over 9 bases. Germline V gene data show CDR1 as SNHLY and CDR2 as FYNNEI. V lost 5 bases, J lost 3 bases, and 7 bases stayed unmatched. The CDR3 has 15 amino acids. Here the CDR3 DNA reads TGTGCCAGCAGTCCTGACAGGGGGGGCCACACTGAAGCTTTCTTT. Amino acids: CASSPDRGGHTEAFF.

The chain joins TRBV5-1 to TRBJ2-3; TRBD2 aligns across 8 bases. The V segment lost 4 bases and the J segment 0 bases; nucleotides outside the gene matches: 4. Germline V gene lookup returns CDR1 SGHRS and CDR2 YFSETQ. The CDR3 runs 15 residues. CDR3 DNA: TGCGCCAGCAGCAAGCCTAGCGGGAGCACAGATACGCAGTATTTT. Translation: CASSKPSGSTDTQYF.

The chain carries TRBV4-1 and TRBJ2-3; 8 bases are shared with TRBD1. This CDR3 spans 15 amino acids. Germline V gene sequence: CDR1 MGHRA, CDR2 YSYEKL. Trimming at V came to 4 bases and at J to 2 bases, leaving 5 bases not matched to a gene. The CDR3 DNA follows: TGCGCCAGCAGCCCCTTGGACAGGGACACAGATACGCAGTATTTT. The encoded protein is CASSPLDRDTDTQYF.

This clone has a single count. The genes are TRBV4-1 and TRBJ1-2, with 7 bases aligning to TRBD1. Germline lookup yields CDR1 MGHRA and CDR2 YSYEKL. The length of the CDR3 is 15 residues. J was trimmed by 7 bases and V by 0 bases; bases with no gene match: 8. CDR3 bases: TGCGCCAGCAGCCAAGATACAGGGGATTATACTGGCTACACCTTC. Amino acid sequence: CASSQDTGDYTGYTF.

V usage is TRBV27 and J usage is TRBJ2-1; 9 bases agree with TRBD1. Trimming at V came to 5 bases and at J to 8 bases, leaving 25 bases not matched to a gene. Looked up from germline, CDR1 is MNHEY and CDR2 is SMNVEV (reference sequence). This CDR3 has 20 residues. The CDR3 loop is CASSLETGTGIKMMPYEQFF. In nucleotides, the CDR3 is TGTGCCAGCAGTCTCGAAACCGGGACAGGGATTAAGATGATGCCATATGAGCAGTTCTTC.

The chain joins TRBV25-1 to TRBJ1-5; a possible D gene is TRBD1 (6 bases). This CDR3 comprises 16 residues. The germline CDR1 and CDR2 sequences are MGHDK and SYGVNS. V was shortened by 4 bases and J by 5 bases, with 18 bases between the two germline ends. The chain's CDR3 is CASSAKGGARDQPQHF. Here the CDR3 DNA reads TGTGCCAGCAGTGCGAAGGGGGGGGCGCGCGATCAGCCCCAGCATTTT.

The chain recombines TRBV5-1 with TRBJ2-1; D gene ambiguous. The CDR3 totals 14 residues. V was shortened by 0 bases and J by 6 bases, with 10 bases between the two germline ends. The germline gives CDR1 SGHRS, CDR2 YFSETQ. CDR3 amino acids: CASSLGSLGNEQFF. The CDR3 DNA reads TGCGCCAGCAGCTTGGGGAGCCTGGGCAATGAGCAGTTCTTC.

This clone was picked up one time. The V and J genes are TRBV30 and TRBJ2-7, with 8 nucleotides matching TRBD1. The V and J ends lost 4 bases and 0 bases, in that order; junction bases with no gene match: 5. The CDR3 extends over 14 amino acids. The germline V gene encodes CDR1 GTSNPN and CDR2 SVGIG (reference sequence). The DNA of the CDR3 is TGTGCCTGGACCCCAGGGGGCTCCTCCTACGAGCAGTACTTC. Translated, it gives CAWTPGGSSYEQYF.

The rearrangement joins TRBV2 to TRBJ1-5; the D gene is possibly TRBD1 (5 bases). Trimming removed 3 bases at V and 1 base at J, with 7 bases between. This CDR3 spans 14 amino acids. Germline V gene data show CDR1 as SNHLY and CDR2 as FYNNEI. In nucleotides, the CDR3 is TGTGCCAGCAGTGATGGGGGGAGCAATCAGCCCCAGCATTTT. It translates to CASSDGGSNQPQHF.

The chain links TRBV4-1 to TRBJ2-7; 11 bases align to TRBD1. This CDR3 comprises 16 residues. Germline-derived CDR1 and CDR2 are MGHRA and YSYEKL. After removal of 4 bases from V and 2 bases from J, the junction contained 7 bases not matched to a gene. CDR3 sequence: CASSLRGTGGTYEQYF. CDR3 nucleotide sequence: TGCGCCAGCAGCCTCCGCGGGACAGGGGGAACCTACGAGCAGTACTTC.

As for this clone: The germline gene is not matched at one end of the junction; a read error may be the cause. The gene calls are TRBV7-2 and TRBJ1-4; D call uncertain. The CDR3 consists of 14 residues. CDR1 is SGHTA and CDR2 is FQGNSA in the germline V gene. The CDR3 here is CASSLGSRIEKLFF. The CDR3 DNA follows: TGTGCTAGCAGCTTAGGGTCCAGGATTGAAAAACTGTTTTTT.

The chain has TRBV2 and TRBJ2-3; no definite D call. CDR3 size: 14 residues. Per the germline V gene, CDR1 is SNHLY and CDR2 is FYNNEI. V was shortened by 2 bases and J by 2 bases, with 8 bases between the two germline ends. This CDR3 is CASSERRLTDTQYF. CDR3 in DNA: TGTGCCAGCAGTGAACGCCGACTCACAGATACGCAGTATTTT.

The chain employs TRBV2 and TRBJ2-3; a possible D gene is TRBD2 (6 bases). CDR3 length: 13 residues. Germline V lookup: CDR1 SNHLY, CDR2 FYNNEI. Between the trimmed V and J ends, which lost 1 base and 7 bases, there was a span of 9 bases. The CDR3 region has the DNA TGTGCCAGCAGTGAAGGGGGACTTTATACGCAGTATTTT. Translating it yields CASSEGGLYTQYF. Using reference TRBV2 and TRBJ2-3 for the parts outside the CDR3, the full variable domain is EPEVTQTPSHQVTQMGQEVILRCVPISNHLYFYWYRQILGQKVEFLVSFYNNEISEKSEIFDDQFSVERPDGSNFTLKIRSTKLEDSAMYFCASSEGGLYTQYFGPGTRLTVL.

CDR3 residues: CASSKDRGDTGELFF. The CDR3 DNA is TGCGCCAGCAGCAAAGACAGGGGGGACACCGGGGAGCTGTTTTTT. The rearrangement links TRBV5-1 to TRBJ2-2; 9 nucleotides align to TRBD1. V was clipped by 4 bases and J by 3 bases; unmatched bases: 4. The CDR3 contains 15 residues. Germline V gene data show CDR1 as SGHRS and CDR2 as YFSETQ.

The chain joins TRBV7-9 to TRBJ2-4; 13 nucleotides line up with TRBD2. V dropped 5 bases and J dropped 6; count of bases not matched to a gene: 7. Germline CDR1 and CDR2: SEHNR and FQNEAQ (reference sequence). This CDR3 is built from 16 residues. CDR3 sequence: CASSPTSGRAVNIQYF. As DNA, the CDR3 is TGTGCCAGCAGCCCTACTAGCGGGAGGGCCGTAAACATTCAGTACTTC.

This clone was found a few times. The V call is TRBV5-1, the J call TRBJ1-1; weak D call: TRBD1 (5 bases). There are 13 residues in the CDR3. Trimming took off 5 bases at V and 1 base at J, with 9 bases between the two ends. CDR1 and CDR2 from the germline V gene are SGHRS and YFSETQ. The CDR3 DNA follows: TGCGCCAGCAGTATTCAGGGGAACACTGAAGCTTTCTTT. It specifies CASSIQGNTEAFF.

V gene TRBV2 combines with J gene TRBJ1-5; TRBD1 is a possible D gene (6 bases). This CDR3 has 14 residues. With 3 bases removed from V and 4 bases from J, the gap between germline ends came to 10 bases. Germline CDR1 reads SNHLY; CDR2 reads FYNNEI. The CDR3: CASSEGTNNQPQHF. As DNA, the CDR3 is TGTGCCAGCAGTGAGGGGACAAATAATCAGCCCCAGCATTTT.

The CDR3 here is CASSLDRGSGSGYTF. In DNA form, the CDR3 reads TGTGCCAGCAGTTTGGACAGGGGATCAGGGTCTGGCTACACCTTC. The chain carries TRBV27 and TRBJ1-2, with 9 bases aligning to TRBD1. The CDR3 is 15 amino acids. The trim removed 3 bases at V and 7 bases at J, leaving 9 bases unmatched. CDR1 and CDR2 (germline): MNHEY, SMNVEV (reference sequence).

The rearrangement uses TRBV18 and TRBJ2-3, with 8 bases matching TRBD1. This CDR3 contains 14 residues. V gave up 3 bases and J gave up 4 bases; unmatched junction bases: 3. Germline CDR1 reads KGHSH; CDR2 reads LQKENI. The CDR3, as DNA: TGTGCCAGCTCACCCTCGACAGGGGCAGATACGCAGTATTTT. The encoded protein is CASSPSTGADTQYF.

This rearrangement joins TRBV5-1 to TRBJ1-2; D possibly corresponds to TRBD1 (6 bases). The ends were cut back, 3 bases at V and 5 bases at J, with 14 bases in the middle. The V gene's germline CDR1 is SGHRS and CDR2 YFSETQ. There are 14 residues in the CDR3. The CDR3 DNA is TGCGCCAGCAGCTCGGTGAGGGGGATTTATGGCTACACCTTC. Amino acids: CASSSVRGIYGYTF. Combining the CDR3 with reference TRBV5-1 and TRBJ1-2 gives the whole variable domain KAGVTQTPRYLIKTRGQQVTLSCSPISGHRSVSWYQQTPGQGLQFLFEYFSETQRNKGNFPGRFSGRQFSNSRSEMNVSTLELGDSALYLCASSSVRGIYGYTFGSGTRLTVV.

The rearrangement joins TRBV2 to TRBJ1-3; TRBD1 might be the D (6 bases). Germline CDR1 SNHLY, CDR2 FYNNEI. This CDR3 spans 14 amino acids. V gave up 5 bases and J gave up 0 bases, with 8 bases separating them. CDR3 in amino acids: CASSPQGSGNTIYF. CDR3 in DNA: TGTGCCAGCAGTCCACAGGGCTCTGGAAACACCATATATTTT.

The J gene is TRBJ2-1, the V gene TRBV7-9, with D perhaps matching TRBD2 (5 bases). This CDR3 is 14 amino acids long. The ends were cut back, 2 bases at V and 1 base at J, with 6 bases in the middle. CDR1 SEHNR and CDR2 FQNEAQ come from the germline V gene (reference sequence). The CDR3 is CASSLRLSYNEQFF. As DNA, the CDR3 is TGTGCCAGCAGCTTACGACTATCCTACAATGAGCAGTTCTTC.